This T cell receptor (beta chain) was profiled in a study of identical twins. The CDR3 contains 16 residues. The V gene's germline CDR1 is MNHNS and CDR2 SASEGT. Trimming stripped 0 bases from V and 1 base from J, with 12 bases between. This clonotype was detected only a few times. In TCRdb, the 5' RACE reads were re-called with MiXCR into one record per CDR3 protein. The sample consists of 1.5 million to 2 million distinct CDR3 sequences, less than 35% of them appearing once. The rearrangement links TRBV6-1 to TRBJ1-2; the D is unclear. The clonotype comes from a newborn girl in good health. The sequencing sample was made of cord blood. CDR3 in amino acids: CASSEAGLWNNYGYTF. CDR3 nucleotide sequence: TGTGCCAGCAGTGAAGCGGGGTTATGGAATAACTATGGCTACACCTTC.